The 19 T cell receptor beta chains listed next were all sequenced from one sample in a study of cytomegalovirus exposure and HLA in healthy donors. In the PCR, 60 Vbeta and 13 Jbeta primers were used. Produced via immunoSEQ multiplex PCR; TCRdb's table is partial and in-frame only. This table has just under 250,000 clones, 82% appearing once. The sequenced sample was PBMCs. These TCRs come from a woman aged 35 to 49 in good health and CMV-seropositive.

This chain connects TRBV19 to TRBJ2-5, with 8 nucleotides matching TRBD2. The trim removed 10 bases at V and 1 base at J, leaving 8 bases unmatched. Germline CDR1 LNHDA, CDR2 SQIVND (reference sequence). CDR3 length equals 14 residues. The CDR3: CATSLSGAQETQYF. The CDR3 nucleotides read TGTGCCACCTCGCTTAGCGGGGCCCAAGAGACCCAGTACTTC.

Only a few counts were recorded for this clone. The rearrangement joins TRBV10-3 to TRBJ1-1; D may be TRBD1 (6 bases). CDR3 size: 14 residues. V shed 6 bases and J shed 0 bases, with 11 bases lying between them. The germline gives CDR1 ENHRY, CDR2 SYGVKD. As DNA, the CDR3 is TGTGCCATCAGGGGTAGGGACATGAACACTGAAGCTTTCTTT. This translates into CAIRGRDMNTEAFF.

The rearrangement joins TRBV5-1 to TRBJ2-5, with D possibly TRBD2 on 5 matching bases. There are 14 residues in the CDR3. Germline CDR1 and CDR2: SGHRS and YFSETQ. V lost 0 bases to trimming and J lost 5 bases, with 11 bases between them. CDR3 bases: TGCGCCAGCAGCTTGGCCGGCGGGCGTGAGACCCAGTACTTC. Residues: CASSLAGGRETQYF.

The rearrangement uses TRBV9 and TRBJ2-7, with D possibly TRBD2 on 6 matching bases. The V end lost 0 bases, the J end lost 2 bases, and 15 bases lay between the germline ends. The CDR3 is 16 residues long. The germline V gene encodes CDR1 SGDLS and CDR2 YYNGEE. This CDR3 reads CASSVGSGVAPYEQYF. The CDR3 DNA reads as TGTGCCAGCAGCGTAGGTTCGGGGGTGGCCCCCTACGAGCAGTACTTC.

The V call is TRBV5-6, the J call TRBJ2-3; 9 bases are shared with TRBD1. V dropped 4 bases and J dropped 4; count of bases not matched to a gene: 10. The CDR3 extends over 16 amino acids. Germline V gene data show CDR1 as SGHDT and CDR2 as YYEEEE. For the CDR3, the DNA is TGTGCCAGCAGCATATCCGGGACAGGGCTGTCAGATACGCAGTATTTT. It specifies CASSISGTGLSDTQYF.

V is TRBV4-2 and J is TRBJ1-5; 8 positions match TRBD1. J gave up 2 bases and V 4 bases, and 7 bases lay outside the gene matches. Per the germline V gene, CDR1 is LGHNA and CDR2 is YNFKEQ. The CDR3 contains 16 residues. The CDR3 here is CASSLTPGQGNQPQHF. The DNA of the CDR3 is TGTGCCAGCAGCCTGACCCCGGGACAGGGCAATCAGCCCCAGCATTTT.

The chain links TRBV19 to TRBJ1-5, with D possibly TRBD1 on 6 matching bases. This CDR3 has 15 amino acids. The V gene lost 7 bases and the J gene lost 0 bases, with 13 bases spanning the gap. The germline V gene has CDR1 LNHDA and CDR2 SQIVND (reference sequence). For the CDR3, the DNA is TGTGCCAGTAAACAGGGAACTGGTAGCAATCAGCCCCAGCATTTT. Translating gives CASKQGTGSNQPQHF.

V gene TRBV7-3 combines with J gene TRBJ2-3; the D gene is possibly TRBD2 (5 bases). Germline V gene lookup returns CDR1 SGHTA and CDR2 FQGTGA. The V end lost 6 bases, the J end lost 0 bases, and 13 bases lay between the germline ends. The CDR3 extends over 15 amino acids. CDR3 amino acids: CASRAPGISTDTQYF. The CDR3 region has the DNA TGTGCCAGCAGGGCCCCGGGAATAAGCACAGATACGCAGTATTTT. The whole variable domain, filled in from reference TRBV7-3 and TRBJ2-3, reads GAGVSQTPSNKVTEKGKYVELRCDPISGHTALYWYRQSLGQGPEFLIYFQGTGAADDSGLPNDRFFAVRPEGSVSTLKIQRTERGDSAVYLCASRAPGISTDTQYFGPGTRLTVL.

The J gene is TRBJ1-2, the V gene TRBV4-3, with no clear D. The V end was cut by 6 bases, the J end by 4 bases, with 6 bases between. The germline CDR1 and CDR2 sequences are LGHNA and YSLEER. CDR3 length: 11 residues. The CDR3 coding sequence is TGCGCCAGCAGGGGAGGCTATGGCTACACCTTC. Its translation is CASRGGYGYTF.

The DNA for the CDR3 is TGCGCCAGCAGCTCCCTAGCGGGCACAGATACGCAGTATTTT. This gives the protein CASSSLAGTDTQYF. This rearrangement joins TRBV5-1 to TRBJ2-3; TRBD2 aligns across 7 bases. CDR3 length: 14 amino acids. After removal of 3 bases from V and 1 base from J, the junction contained 2 bases not matched to a gene. Germline CDR1 and CDR2: SGHRS and YFSETQ.

The chain joins TRBV19 to TRBJ1-3; tentatively, D is TRBD1 (5 bases). The CDR3 runs 15 residues. Germline CDR1 is LNHDA and CDR2 is SQIVND (reference sequence). V was cut by 5 bases and J by 5 bases, with 16 bases left in between. CDR3 amino acids: CASSGDSFGRNTIYF. The CDR3 nucleotides read TGTGCCAGTAGTGGAGACAGCTTCGGTAGAAACACCATATATTTT.

The CDR3 DNA follows: TGCGCCAGCAGCTGGTACCGGGACAGGGGGCAGCTGTACTATGGCTACACCTTC. Translation gives CASSWYRDRGQLYYGYTF. This rearrangement joins TRBV5-1 to TRBJ1-2; 12 nucleotides line up with TRBD1. Trimming cost V 3 bases and J 3 bases; bases outside gene matches: 12. The CDR3 sequence is 18 residues long. Germline values: CDR1 SGHRS, CDR2 YFSETQ. The variable domain in full, completed from reference TRBV5-1 and TRBJ1-2, reads KAGVTQTPRYLIKTRGQQVTLSCSPISGHRSVSWYQQTPGQGLQFLFEYFSETQRNKGNFPGRFSGRQFSNSRSEMNVSTLELGDSALYLCASSWYRDRGQLYYGYTFGSGTRLTVV.

This clone showed up just a few times. CDR3 residues: CASSQNTDTQYF. The CDR3 DNA follows: TGCGCCAGCAGTCAGAACACAGATACGCAGTATTTT. V usage is TRBV5-1 and J usage is TRBJ2-3; no definite D call. V lost 5 bases to trimming and J lost 2 bases, with 6 bases between them. There are 12 residues in the CDR3. CDR1 SGHRS and CDR2 YFSETQ come from the germline V gene.

V is TRBV9 and J is TRBJ2-7; 10 bases fit TRBD2. The CDR3 consists of 16 residues. Per germline, CDR1 SGDLS and CDR2 YYNGEE. V was clipped by 2 bases and J by 3 bases; unmatched bases: 8. In nucleotides, the CDR3 is TGTGCCAGCAGCGTCTTGCCTAGCGGGGGACACTACGAGCAGTACTTC. It encodes CASSVLPSGGHYEQYF.

Note on this clone: Other DNA sequences in the same sample also yield this CDR3. The V call is TRBV4-3, the J call TRBJ1-2; D uncertain. The V end was cut by 0 bases, the J end by 4 bases, with 12 bases between. The CDR3 length is 15 residues. The V gene's germline CDR1 is LGHNA and CDR2 YSLEER. The CDR3 sequence is CASSQDQAIPYGYTF. The CDR3 nucleotides are TGCGCCAGCAGCCAAGACCAGGCCATACCCTATGGCTACACCTTC.

The rearrangement links TRBV7-2 to TRBJ1-5; the D gene is possibly TRBD1 (6 bases). CDR1 is SGHTA and CDR2 is FQGNSA in the germline V gene. V dropped 1 base and J dropped 6 bases, with 13 bases sitting between them. The CDR3 is made up of 15 amino acids. The CDR3 region is CASSLGQGSVQPQHF. Written as DNA, the CDR3 is TGTGCCAGCAGCTTAGGTCAGGGGTCGGTTCAGCCCCAGCATTTT.

CDR3 bases: TGTGCCAGCAGCGCAAGCGGGAGGTCCACCGGGGAGCTGTTTTTT. It yields the protein CASSASGRSTGELFF. The V and J genes are TRBV7-3 and TRBJ2-2, with TRBD2 identical over 9 bases. After removal of 5 bases from V and 4 bases from J, the junction contained 5 bases not matched to a gene. The V gene's germline CDR1 is SGHTA and CDR2 FQGTGA. CDR3 length: 15 amino acids.

This clone turned up a few times. The V gene is TRBV7-2, the J gene TRBJ1-2, with 9 nucleotides matching TRBD1. J lost 6 bases, V lost 4 bases, and 3 bases had no gene match. The CDR3 runs to 13 residues. Germline CDR1 and CDR2: SGHTA and FQGNSA. The CDR3 sequence is CASSSRTGDGYTF. The DNA for the CDR3 is TGTGCCAGCAGCTCCAGGACAGGGGATGGCTACACCTTC.

The rearrangement joins TRBV6-6 to TRBJ2-5; weak D call: TRBD1 (5 bases). Per the germline V gene, CDR1 is MNHNY and CDR2 is SVGAGI (reference sequence). The germline V and J ends were trimmed by 6 bases and 5 bases, with 16 bases remaining between them. The length of the CDR3 is 14 residues. CDR3 region: CASRDGAFTETQYF. CDR3 DNA sequence: TGTGCCAGCAGAGATGGGGCCTTTACGGAGACCCAGTACTTC.